The 25 T cell receptor beta chains below come from one sample, sequenced in a study of blood T cell repertoires in COVID-19. Assay used: immunoSEQ multiplex PCR; TCRdb lists only in-frame clones, some missing. Of approximately 25,000 clones in the sample, about two thirds were seen once. Sequenced material: peripheral blood. These receptors were taken from a woman of 80 years or more with acute or convalescent COVID-19.

The sample holds a few counts of this clone. This rearrangement joins TRBV12-3 or TRBV12-4 to TRBJ2-7; D gene uncertain. The CDR3 has 12 residues. V was shortened by 3 bases and J by 4 bases, with 7 bases between the two germline ends. The CDR3 protein is CASSFSWYEQYF. The CDR3, as DNA: TGTGCCAGCAGTTTTAGTTGGTACGAGCAGTACTTC.

This chain uses TRBV20-1 with TRBJ1-5; no clear D. The CDR3 spans 15 residues. V was pared by 3 bases and J by 2 bases, with 14 bases between. In germline, CDR1 is DFQATT, CDR2 SNEGSKA (reference sequence). DNA of the CDR3: TGCAGTGCTAGTAGGAGGAGGGCGGGCAATCAGCCCCAGCATTTT. Amino acid sequence: CSASRRRAGNQPQHF.

This clone occurred a few times. V gene TRBV24-1 combines with J gene TRBJ2-5; TRBD2 might be the D (5 bases). The V end lost 5 bases, the J end lost 5 bases, and 17 bases lay between the germline ends. The germline gives CDR1 KGHDR, CDR2 SFDVKD. The CDR3 is 15 amino acids. As DNA, the CDR3 is TGTGCCACCAGTGCGATCCGGGGATTCGGCGAGACCCAGTACTTC. Its translation: CATSAIRGFGETQYF.

This chain uses TRBV27 with TRBJ1-2; TRBD1 is a possible D gene (6 bases). Germline V gene data show CDR1 as MNHEY and CDR2 as SMNVEV (reference sequence). Trimming took off 3 bases at V and 4 bases at J, with 15 bases between the two ends. The CDR3 sequence is 15 residues long. CDR3 sequence reads: CASSFLTGDFYGYTF. CDR3 bases: TGTGCCAGCAGTTTCCTGACAGGCGATTTCTATGGCTACACCTTC.

The chain employs TRBV6-1 and TRBJ2-7, with 8 bases lining up with TRBD1. Germline V gives CDR1 MNHNS, CDR2 SASEGT. V lost 2 bases, J lost 3 bases, and 3 bases stayed unmatched. CDR3 length: 14 amino acids. This chain's CDR3 is CASSEQGASYEQYF. The CDR3, as DNA: TGTGCCAGCAGTGAACAGGGGGCAAGCTACGAGCAGTACTTC.

The chain recombines TRBV3-1 (or the pseudogene TRBV3-2) with TRBJ2-1, with D unresolved. The length of the CDR3 is 13 residues. V lost 0 bases, J lost 6 bases, and 6 bases lay in between. Germline V lookup: CDR1 LGHDT, CDR2 YNNKEL (reference sequence). For the CDR3, the DNA is TGTGCCAGCAGCCAAGATTCGTTCAATGAGCAGTTCTTC. It codes for CASSQDSFNEQFF.

J is TRBJ2-1 and V is TRBV7-2; TRBD2 agrees at 8 bases. Trimming cost V 7 bases and J 8 bases; bases outside gene matches: 10. Germline assignment: CDR1 SGHTA and CDR2 FQGNSA. The length of the CDR3 is 14 residues. The CDR3 bases are TGTGCCAGCAAACGAGCGGGAGTGGTAGATGAGCAGTTCTTC. Amino acid sequence: CASKRAGVVDEQFF.

V usage is TRBV27 and J usage is TRBJ2-7, with 12 bases lining up with TRBD2. The CDR3 contains 13 residues. Germline CDR1 is MNHEY and CDR2 is SMNVEV (reference sequence). Trimming removed 6 bases from V and 4 bases from J; junction bases left unmatched: 1. The CDR3 protein is CASRTSGSYEQYF. CDR3 DNA: TGTGCCAGCAGGACTAGCGGGAGTTACGAGCAGTACTTC.

The chain uses TRBV6-6 and TRBJ2-7; 7 nucleotides align to TRBD1. The CDR3 has 14 amino acids. Germline CDR1 reads MNHNY; CDR2 reads SVGAGI (reference sequence). V trimming: 7 bases; J trimming: 7 bases; junction bases outside the gene matches: 13. The DNA for the CDR3 is TGTGCCAGCAAGCGTAGTGAGGGGGCAAAGGAGCAGTACTTC. Its protein is CASKRSEGAKEQYF.

The chain has TRBV3-1 (or the pseudogene TRBV3-2) and TRBJ1-3, with D unclear. CDR3 length: 14 amino acids. CDR1 is LGHDT and CDR2 is YNNKEL in the germline V gene (reference sequence). Trimming took 3 bases from V and 0 from J, leaving 6 bases between them. CDR3 sequence reads: CASSHGISGNTIYF. Here the CDR3 DNA reads TGTGCCAGCAGCCACGGTATCTCTGGAAACACCATATATTTT.

In its sample, this clone was seen a few times. J is TRBJ2-5 and V is TRBV6-5; 10 bases fit TRBD2. The germline V gene encodes CDR1 MNHEY and CDR2 SVGAGI. This CDR3 contains 15 residues. V gave up 5 bases and J gave up 4 bases; unmatched junction bases: 7. The CDR3 nucleotides read TGTGCCAGCAGTCCGGGACTAGCGTGGGGAGAGACCCAGTACTTC. Protein sequence: CASSPGLAWGETQYF.

A single count supports this clone. V and J are TRBV7-9 and TRBJ1-1; 7 nucleotides agree with TRBD1. The ends lost 8 bases at V and 4 bases at J; junction bases unmatched: 10. Germline values: CDR1 SEHNR, CDR2 FQNEAQ (reference sequence). The CDR3 spans 14 residues. CDR3 sequence: CASLVEGATTEAFF. CDR3 nucleotide sequence: TGTGCCAGCCTGGTTGAGGGGGCGACCACTGAAGCTTTCTTT.

This chain links TRBV28 with TRBJ1-6; 8 nucleotides line up with TRBD1. Germline assignment: CDR1 MDHEN and CDR2 SYDVKM. The CDR3 totals 15 residues. V shed 3 bases, J shed 7 bases, and the junction held 5 bases outside the gene matches. The CDR3 reads CASSFRQGFNSPLHF. CDR3 nucleotides: TGTGCCAGCAGTTTTCGACAGGGGTTCAATTCACCCCTCCACTTT.

Comment on this clone: The sample contains more than one DNA sequence encoding this CDR3. CDR3 in amino acids: CASSPRGGGTDTQYF. In DNA form, the CDR3 reads TGTGCCAGCTCACCACGGGGGGGAGGCACAGATACGCAGTATTTT. V and J are TRBV18 and TRBJ2-3, with TRBD2 matching 7 bases. V lost 1 base, J lost 1 base, and 2 bases stayed unmatched. CDR3 length: 15 amino acids. The V gene's germline CDR1 is KGHSH and CDR2 LQKENI.

The chain is built from TRBV24-1 and TRBJ2-1; D remains unclear. Trimming cost V 3 bases and J 5 bases, with 7 bases left between them. The CDR3 spans 13 residues. Germline V gene data show CDR1 as KGHDR and CDR2 as SFDVKD. The CDR3 sequence is CATSDERNNEQFF. The CDR3 region has the DNA TGTGCCACCAGTGATGAGAGAAACAATGAGCAGTTCTTC.

The chain is built from TRBV19 and TRBJ2-3; TRBD2 is a possible D gene (5 bases). CDR1 is LNHDA and CDR2 is SQIVND in the germline V gene (reference sequence). Trimming took 6 bases from V and 2 from J, leaving 9 bases between them. The CDR3 is 13 residues long. CDR3 loop: CASRLEITDTQYF. The CDR3 DNA is TGTGCCAGTAGACTAGAAATCACAGATACGCAGTATTTT.

The chain links TRBV30 to TRBJ2-7; possible D gene TRBD2, 6 bases. This CDR3 has 13 residues. Trimming left V 2 bases short and J 7 bases short, with 15 bases between. Germline V gene data show CDR1 as GTSNPN and CDR2 as SVGIG (reference sequence). CDR3 residues: CAWSQGAGGEQYF. CDR3 DNA: TGTGCCTGGAGTCAGGGCGCTGGGGGGGAGCAGTACTTC.

Only one count was recorded for this clone. The V call is TRBV7-8, the J call TRBJ2-5; D gene unclear. CDR3 length: 14 amino acids. V shed 2 bases and J shed 4 bases, with 11 bases lying between them. Germline CDR1 and CDR2: SGHVS and FQNEAQ. The CDR3 sequence: CASSLNRPLETQYF. The CDR3 coding sequence is TGTGCCAGCAGCTTAAACAGACCCCTAGAGACCCAGTACTTC.

This chain joins TRBV7-9 and TRBJ2-1; the D is unclear. CDR1 and CDR2 from the germline V gene are SEHNR and FQNEAQ (reference sequence). The CDR3 sequence is 12 residues long. The V gene lost 5 bases and the J gene lost 6 bases, with 8 bases spanning the gap. The CDR3 loop reads CASSLSGNEQFF. CDR3 in DNA: TGTGCCAGCAGCCTCTCGGGCAATGAGCAGTTCTTC. The full variable domain, its missing parts supplied by reference TRBV7-9 and TRBJ2-1, is DTGVSQNPRHKITKRGQNVTFRCDPISEHNRLYWYRQTLGQGPEFLTYFQNEAQLEKSRLLSDRFSAERPKGSFSTLEIQRTEQGDSAMYLCASSLSGNEQFFGPGTRLTVL.

The chain employs TRBV30 and TRBJ2-3; 8 bases fit TRBD2. Germline V gene sequence: CDR1 GTSNPN, CDR2 SVGIG (reference sequence). J lost 1 base, V lost 4 bases, and 1 base had no gene match. The CDR3 is made up of 13 amino acids. The DNA for the CDR3 is TGTGCCTGGACGACTAGCGGCACAGATACGCAGTATTTT. It specifies CAWTTSGTDTQYF. The full variable domain, its missing parts supplied by reference TRBV30 and TRBJ2-3, is SQTIHQWPATLVQPVGSPLSLECTVEGTSNPNLYWYRQAAGRGLQLLFYSVGIGQISSEVPQNLSASRPQDRQFILSSKKLLLSDSGFYLCAWTTSGTDTQYFGPGTRLTVL.

The chain is built from TRBV30 and TRBJ1-1; 7 bases map to TRBD1. The CDR3 totals 13 residues. Trimming took 5 bases from V and 1 from J; bases not matched to a gene: 4. The germline V gene has CDR1 GTSNPN and CDR2 SVGIG (reference sequence). For the CDR3, the DNA is TGTGCCTGGTGCAGGGGGACGAACACTGAAGCTTTCTTT. Encoded protein: CAWCRGTNTEAFF.

The V call is TRBV13, the J call TRBJ2-7, with D possibly matching TRBD1 (5 bases). The CDR3 sequence is 14 residues long. Germline V gene sequence: CDR1 PRHDT, CDR2 FYEKMQ (reference sequence). Trimming stripped 2 bases from V and 5 bases from J, with 13 bases between. The CDR3 loop reads CASSLSRMGHEQYF. The CDR3 DNA follows: TGTGCCAGCAGCTTATCTAGGATGGGGCACGAGCAGTACTTC.

The chain recombines TRBV6-6 with TRBJ2-7; D perhaps matches TRBD1 (6 bases). This CDR3 region has 14 residues. Trimming cost V 6 bases and J 0 bases, with 12 bases left between them. Looked up from germline, CDR1 is MNHNY and CDR2 is SVGAGI (reference sequence). CDR3 amino acids: CASRRPGDSYEQYF. The CDR3 DNA follows: TGTGCCAGCAGAAGGCCAGGGGACTCCTACGAGCAGTACTTC.

CDR3 loop: CASISVRLAGGSSYEQYF. For the CDR3, the DNA is TGCGCCAGCATTTCCGTCCGGCTAGCGGGGGGGAGCTCCTACGAGCAGTACTTC. The V and J genes are TRBV10-2 and TRBJ2-7; 12 positions agree with TRBD2. The CDR3 totals 18 residues. Trimming took 7 bases from V and 0 from J; bases not matched to a gene: 13. Germline V gene lookup returns CDR1 WSHSY and CDR2 SAAADI.

V usage is TRBV7-2 and J usage is TRBJ2-1; the match to TRBD2 covers 10 bases. This CDR3 has 15 residues. V lost 3 bases to trimming and J lost 4 bases; unmatched junction nucleotides: 3. From germline, CDR1 is SGHTA and CDR2 FQGNSA. In DNA, the CDR3 is TGTGCCAGCAGCTTTAGCGGGGGGCAGTACAATGAGCAGTTCTTC. It codes for CASSFSGGQYNEQFF.